This TCR beta chain was captured by sequencing in a study of cytomegalovirus exposure and HLA in healthy donors. A note on this clone: Its antigen is not known.

V dropped 5 bases and J dropped 0; count of bases not matched to a gene: 9. The CDR3 runs 17 residues. Germline V gives CDR1 SGHTA, CDR2 FQGNSA. Study-level results: Sequencing had likely introduced a cluster of highly shared sequence variants as an artifact.

PCR involved 60 Vbeta and 13 Jbeta primers. Original analysis: There were tens of millions of unique TCR beta chains by a later count, and 8.5 million to 14 million of them were shared. TCRdb's table, derived via immunoSEQ multiplex PCR, lists solely in-frame clones and lacks some. The V and J calls and the clone size are those of that table, but D and trimming were determined from the DNA. Of about 160,000 clones in the sample, approximately 84% were seen once. Sequencing was performed on PBMCs. The TCR was taken from a man aged 25 to 40 in good health and CMV-seronegative. V usage is TRBV7-2 and J usage is TRBJ2-1, with 8 bases matching TRBD2. The CDR3 spells CASSLRGGPYSYNEQFF. The CDR3 DNA is TGTGCCAGCAGCCTTCGGGGGGGTCCCTACTCCTACAATGAGCAGTTCTTC.